The next 9 T cell receptor beta chains were all read from a single sample in a study of shared clonotypes between healthy human individuals. Profiling relied on immunoSEQ multiplex PCR, and the TCRdb table lists in-frame clones only, not all of them. The sample gives 2 million to 2.5 million clones, about 95% of which show up once; approximately 0.13% is in the top ten. Specimen: naive CD4+ T cells sorted from blood. Subset defined: CD45RA+ positively selected. The receptors were sampled from a young man in good health.

Concerning this clone itself: Other DNA sequences in this specimen translate into the identical CDR3. The rearrangement links TRBV4-3 to TRBJ2-3; D unresolved. V was clipped by 1 base and J by 0 bases, with 5 bases between them. Germline V lookup: CDR1 LGHNA, CDR2 YSLEER. The CDR3 contains 14 residues. The CDR3 sequence is CASSQAGSTDTQYF. CDR3 sequence (DNA): TGCGCCAGCAGCCAAGCGGGTAGCACAGATACGCAGTATTTT.

J is TRBJ2-1 and V is TRBV4-1, with D possibly matching TRBD2 (6 bases). CDR1 is MGHRA, CDR2 YSYEKL, per germline. The CDR3 extends over 16 amino acids. V lost 1 base and J 0 bases, leaving 10 bases between the germline ends. In DNA form, the CDR3 reads TGCGCCAGCAGCCAAGGGGAGGTGAGCTCCTACAATGAGCAGTTCTTC. It is translated as CASSQGEVSSYNEQFF.

On this clone: A read error may account for a junction end that differs from germline. The J gene is TRBJ2-1, the V gene TRBV7-7, with 7 bases fitting TRBD1. This CDR3 is built from 12 residues. Germline CDR1 and CDR2: SSHAT and FNYEAQ (reference sequence). The DNA of the CDR3 is TGTGCTAGCAGGGACAGCGCCGGTGAGCAGTTCTTC. Its protein product is CASRDSAGEQFF.

The chain uses TRBV7-3 and TRBJ2-5; weak D call: TRBD1 (5 bases). Looked up from germline, CDR1 is SGHTA and CDR2 is FQGTGA. The CDR3 totals 15 residues. With 2 bases removed from V and 3 bases from J, the gap between germline ends came to 13 bases. CDR3 amino acids: CASSLLGVGEETQYF. CDR3 bases: TGTGCCAGCAGCTTATTAGGGGTTGGGGAAGAGACCCAGTACTTC. Complete variable domain (other parts from reference TRBV7-3 and TRBJ2-5): GAGVSQTPSNKVTEKGKYVELRCDPISGHTALYWYRQSLGQGPEFLIYFQGTGAADDSGLPNDRFFAVRPEGSVSTLKIQRTERGDSAVYLCASSLLGVGEETQYFGPGTRLLVL.

Comment on this clone: At the DNA level, this CDR3 is encoded by other sequences in the same sample as well. The chain is built from TRBV28 and TRBJ1-5; TRBD1 might be the D (6 bases). Germline V gives CDR1 MDHEN, CDR2 SYDVKM. V gave up 6 bases and J gave up 1 base, with 10 bases separating them. This CDR3 region has 14 residues. This CDR3 is CASSRGGSNQPQHF. The CDR3 DNA is TGTGCCAGCAGCCGGGGGGGCAGCAATCAGCCCCAGCATTTT.

The V call is TRBV30, the J call TRBJ2-7, with TRBD2 matching 14 bases. Trimming removed 4 bases from V and 3 bases from J; junction bases left unmatched: 11. In germline, CDR1 is GTSNPN, CDR2 SVGIG (reference sequence). The CDR3 runs 17 residues. CDR3 residues: CAWTGRQGLAGVYEQYF. Here the CDR3 DNA reads TGTGCCTGGACCGGAAGGCAGGGACTAGCGGGAGTCTACGAGCAGTACTTC.

The chain carries TRBV29-1 and TRBJ2-7; D is possibly TRBD2 (5 bases). The CDR3 is made up of 13 amino acids. V lost 4 bases to trimming and J lost 5 bases, with 15 bases between them. The germline gives CDR1 SQVTM, CDR2 ANQGSEA. DNA of the CDR3: TGCAGCGTTGCTCTTCGGCTAGCTGACGAGCAGTACTTC. This gives the protein CSVALRLADEQYF.

This clone was seen more than once but under ten times. V is TRBV2 and J is TRBJ1-5; D not certain. The CDR3 is 14 amino acids. V lost 2 bases and J 0 bases, leaving 5 bases between the germline ends. Germline V gives CDR1 SNHLY, CDR2 FYNNEI. The CDR3 reads CASSEHVSNQPQHF. The CDR3 DNA reads as TGTGCCAGCAGTGAACACGTTAGCAATCAGCCCCAGCATTTT. Based on the CDR3 plus reference TRBV2 and TRBJ1-5, the full variable domain is EPEVTQTPSHQVTQMGQEVILRCVPISNHLYFYWYRQILGQKVEFLVSFYNNEISEKSEIFDDQFSVERPDGSNFTLKIRSTKLEDSAMYFCASSEHVSNQPQHFGDGTRLSIL.

The rearrangement joins TRBV11-3 to TRBJ2-7; 11 bases fit TRBD2. The CDR3 spans 15 residues. V lost 0 bases and J lost 5; bases outside the gene matches: 3. Per germline, CDR1 SGHNT and CDR2 YENEEA. This chain's CDR3 is CASSLELAGEDEQYF. As DNA, the CDR3 is TGTGCCAGCAGCTTAGAACTAGCGGGAGAGGACGAGCAGTACTTC.